This T cell receptor (beta chain) is drawn from a study of T cells after yellow fever vaccination. Researchers made TCR cDNA using 5'RACE template switching, and this step added a universal primer site and UMIs. Via MiXCR, TCRdb re-called the 5' RACE reads, giving one row per CDR3 protein. The repertoire holds about 580,000 distinct CDR3 sequences, about a sixth seen once, with approximately 15% in the top ten. This CDR3 is 14 amino acids long. Germline V gives CDR1 LGHNA, CDR2 YNFKEQ. The germline V and J ends were trimmed by 3 bases and 1 base, with 7 bases remaining between them. Study-wide findings and caveats: One caveat is that FACS-sorted repertoires could contain abundant clonotypes contaminating from the bulk population. Reappearing after the booster were most of the clones from primary vaccination (roughly 95% CD4, approximately 86% CD8).

This clonotype showed up just a few times. Antigen unknown. Sequencing was performed on PBMCs, taken about 5 days after the first yellow fever vaccination. The V and J genes are TRBV4-2 and TRBJ2-1; D is ambiguous. The TCR was taken from a man younger than 30 who received the YFV17D yellow fever vaccine. The CDR3 spells CASSHPQSYNEQFF. For the CDR3, the DNA is TGTGCCAGCAGCCACCCTCAGTCCTACAATGAGCAGTTCTTC.